This T cell receptor (beta chain) was recorded in a study of technical replicates of blood from several donors. This clone was picked up one time. Using immunoSEQ multiplex PCR, the repertoire was profiled, and TCRdb retains in-frame clones only, with some absent. The table shows just over 70,000 clones, with roughly 94% occurring only once. From germline, CDR1 is MDHEN and CDR2 SYDVKM. The CDR3 spans 12 residues. V was pared by 6 bases and J by 4 bases, with 10 bases between. Sequencing was performed on T cells isolated from PBMCs. J is TRBJ2-7 and V is TRBV28; perhaps TRBD1 as D (6 bases). The receptor was derived from a human donor in good health. CDR3 sequence reads: CASRGGFYEQYF. CDR3 nucleotides: TGTGCCAGCAGAGGGGGTTTTTACGAGCAGTACTTC.